These T cell receptor beta chains were read from a single sample in a study of cytomegalovirus exposure and HLA in healthy donors. TCRdb's table, derived via immunoSEQ multiplex PCR, lists solely in-frame clones and lacks some. This sample has some 120,000 clones; over 70% occur once, and the top ten carry more than 7.5%. Sequenced input: PBMCs. These receptors originate from a woman aged 50 to 65 in good health and CMV-seropositive. Each CDR3 is given with its conserved first and last residue. The D gene is left open where the match is weak. Clone size, where shown, is once, few, many, or a class for clones that have expanded.

cdr3_aa,cdr3_nt,clone_size,d_call,v_call,j_call
CASSMRGTGKGDEQFF,TGTGCCAGTAGTATGAGGGGGACAGGGAAGGGCGATGAGCAGTTCTTC,once,TRBD1,TRBV19,TRBJ2-1
CASSFSALGTSVTKSSYNEQFF,TGTGCCAGCAGCTTCTCCGCCCTGGGGACTAGCGTTACTAAAAGCTCCTACAATGAGCAGTTCTTC,NA,TRBD2,TRBV27,TRBJ2-1
CASTAGEGLGETQYF,TGTGCCAGCACCGCGGGAGAGGGTCTCGGGGAGACCCAGTACTTC,NA,TRBD2,TRBV2,TRBJ2-5
CASSRMRGINEQYF,TGTGCCAGCAGCCGCATGCGAGGGATCAACGAGCAGTACTTC,few,NA,TRBV6-6,TRBJ2-7
CASSIKLLAQETQYF,TGTGCCAGCAGCATCAAACTCCTAGCCCAAGAGACCCAGTACTTC,NA,NA,TRBV9,TRBJ2-5
CASSYGQGFRTEAFF,TGTGCCAGCAGTTACGGGCAGGGCTTTAGGACTGAAGCTTTCTTT,NA,NA,TRBV6-5,TRBJ1-1
CASSSGDRTLSGNTIYF,TGTGCCAGCAGCTCGGGGGACAGGACACTCTCTGGAAACACCATATATTTT,few,TRBD1,TRBV13,TRBJ1-3
CASSEVPGGPTQYF,TGTGCCAGCAGTGAAGTCCCAGGAGGTCCGACGCAGTATTTT,NA,NA,TRBV6-1,TRBJ2-3
CASSPRTSGGYEQYF,TGTGCCAGCAGCCCCCGGACTAGCGGGGGGTACGAGCAGTACTTC,NA,TRBD2,TRBV7-2,TRBJ2-7
CASSLEGLAGGPSEQFF,TGTGCCAGCAGTTTAGAGGGACTAGCGGGGGGGCCTAGTGAGCAGTTCTTC,NA,TRBD2,TRBV27,TRBJ2-1
CASGQGEGNTIYF,TGTGCCAGCGGACAGGGGGAAGGAAACACCATATATTTT,few,TRBD1,TRBV7-2,TRBJ1-3
CASSETGHREAFF,TGTGCCAGCAGTGAAACGGGACATAGAGAAGCTTTCTTT,NA,NA,TRBV6-1,TRBJ1-1
CASSHATGLGETQYF,TGCGCCAGCAGCCATGCCACAGGGTTGGGGGAGACCCAGTACTTC,NA,NA,TRBV4-1,TRBJ2-5
CASSSSQRGGLSYNEQFF,TGTGCCAGCAGCTCCAGCCAGCGGGGGGGCCTCTCCTACAATGAGCAGTTCTTC,NA,TRBD2,TRBV9,TRBJ2-1
CASSLFNPPGANVLTF,TGTGCCAGCAGTTTGTTTAATCCCCCTGGGGCCAACGTCCTGACTTTC,NA,NA,TRBV27,TRBJ2-6
CASSTGQGEQYF,TGTGCCAGCAGCACGGGACAAGGCGAGCAGTACTTC,NA,NA,TRBV7-2,TRBJ2-7
CASYGGQGHRAEAFF,TGTGCCAGCTACGGCGGACAGGGGCATCGCGCTGAAGCTTTCTTT,few,TRBD1,TRBV5-4,TRBJ1-1
CASREPGQGGDGYTF,TGTGCCAGCAGGGAGCCGGGACAGGGGGGGGATGGCTACACCTTC,NA,TRBD1,TRBV6-6,TRBJ1-2
CAWSVQGTASEKLFF,TGTGCCTGGAGTGTACAAGGGACAGCGAGTGAAAAACTGTTTTTT,NA,TRBD1,TRBV30,TRBJ1-4
CASSLTLAGKDTQYF,TGTGCCAGCAGCTTAACACTAGCGGGCAAAGATACGCAGTATTTT,NA,TRBD2,TRBV7-3,TRBJ2-3
CASTQGSGGAYEQYF,TGTGCCAGCACCCAAGGCAGCGGGGGAGCCTACGAGCAGTACTTC,NA,TRBD2,TRBV7-2,TRBJ2-7
CAWSGTGGINTEAFF,TGTGCCTGGAGCGGGACAGGGGGGATCAACACTGAAGCTTTCTTT,NA,TRBD1,TRBV30,TRBJ1-1
CASNNPPGGGGWSQYF,TGTGCCAGCAACAACCCGCCGGGCGGGGGAGGGTGGTCCCAGTACTTC,NA,TRBD2,TRBV7-6,TRBJ2-5
CASSLRVGEQYF,TGTGCCAGCAGCCTCAGGGTTGGCGAGCAGTACTTC,NA,NA,TRBV11-2,TRBJ2-7
CASSSLETYEQYF,TGTGCCAGCAGCTCACTAGAGACCTACGAGCAGTACTTC,few,NA,TRBV11-1,TRBJ2-7
CASSQRQGRAFF,TGTGCCAGCAGTCAAAGACAGGGGAGAGCTTTCTTT,NA,TRBD1,TRBV6-5,TRBJ1-1
CASTRDMSGRGDTQYF,TGTGCCAGTACTAGGGATATGAGCGGGAGGGGGGATACGCAGTATTTT,NA,TRBD2,TRBV7-2,TRBJ2-3
CASSFGRADYGYTF,TGTGCCAGCAGTTTCGGCAGGGCCGACTATGGCTACACCTTC,NA,NA,TRBV27,TRBJ1-2
CASSLGAGGPGNEQFF,TGTGCCAGCAGCTTAGGGGCGGGAGGGCCAGGCAATGAGCAGTTCTTC,NA,TRBD2,TRBV7-9,TRBJ2-1
CASSRGTVTDTQYF,TGTGCCAGCAGCCGAGGGACAGTCACAGATACGCAGTATTTT,NA,TRBD1,TRBV5-6,TRBJ2-3
CASTPLVANYGYTF,TGCGCCAGCACCCCGTTGGTAGCTAACTATGGCTACACCTTC,NA,NA,TRBV23-1,TRBJ1-2
CSARTDSGAFF,TGCAGTGCTAGGACAGACTCTGGAGCTTTCTTT,NA,NA,TRBV20-1,TRBJ1-1
CASSRDRVDEQFF,TGTGCCAGCAGCCGGGACAGGGTAGATGAGCAGTTCTTC,few,TRBD1,TRBV5-6,TRBJ2-1
CASSRRLAGGTYEQYF,TGTGCCAGCAGCCGTCGACTAGCGGGAGGGACCTACGAGCAGTACTTC,NA,TRBD2,TRBV7-2,TRBJ2-7
CASSSPRLSGGADTQYF,TGTGCCAGCAGCTCCCCTAGACTAAGCGGGGGGGCGGATACGCAGTATTTT,once,TRBD2,TRBV7-2,TRBJ2-3
CAIRKGLAGSNTGELFF,TGTGCCATCAGAAAGGGACTAGCGGGGTCGAACACCGGGGAGCTGTTTTTT,NA,TRBD2,TRBV10-3,TRBJ2-2
CASYPGTGPYEQYF,TGCGCCAGTTACCCAGGGACAGGACCCTACGAGCAGTACTTC,NA,TRBD1,TRBV10-2,TRBJ2-7
CASSGGNTEAFF,TGTGCCAGCAGTGGCGGGAACACTGAAGCTTTCTTT,few,NA,TRBV6-5,TRBJ1-1
CASSLGQGAFF,TGCGCCAGCAGCCTCGGACAAGGAGCTTTCTTT,NA,NA,TRBV4-1,TRBJ1-1
CASSIDRGTGDTDTQYF,TGTGCCAGTAGTATAGATCGTGGGACAGGAGACACAGATACGCAGTATTTT,NA,TRBD1,TRBV19,TRBJ2-3
CASSRRTVDTEAFF,TGTGCCAGCTCTCGTAGGACTGTTGACACTGAAGCTTTCTTT,NA,NA,TRBV18,TRBJ1-1
CASRINRGQNTEAFF,TGTGCCAGCAGGATTAACAGGGGCCAGAACACTGAAGCTTTCTTT,once,TRBD1,TRBV25-1,TRBJ1-1
CASSRERVGYTDTQYF,TGCGCCAGCAGCCGAGAGCGGGTAGGGTACACAGATACGCAGTATTTT,NA,NA,TRBV4-3,TRBJ2-3
CASSEWQNTEAFF,TGTGCCAGCAGTGAATGGCAGAACACTGAAGCTTTCTTT,NA,NA,TRBV6-1,TRBJ1-1
CASSFAGLGDIQYF,TGTGCCAGCAGCTTTGCGGGGCTCGGGGACATTCAGTACTTC,once,NA,TRBV7-2,TRBJ2-4
CASRRQGNWETQYF,TGTGCCAGCAGACGACAGGGGAATTGGGAGACCCAGTACTTC,NA,TRBD1,TRBV2,TRBJ2-5
CASSLMGAGRNTEAFF,TGTGCCAGCAGCTTAATGGGCGCTGGGAGGAACACTGAAGCTTTCTTT,NA,NA,TRBV7-3,TRBJ1-1
CASVDWDTGELFF,TGTGCCAGCGTAGACTGGGACACCGGGGAGCTGTTTTTT,NA,NA,TRBV5-4,TRBJ2-2
CASSASGQREQYF,TGTGCCAGCAGTGCCTCGGGACAACGCGAGCAGTACTTC,few,NA,TRBV2,TRBJ2-7
CASSQDIDSHQPQHF,TGTGCCAGCAGCCAAGATATCGACAGTCACCAGCCCCAGCATTTT,many,NA,TRBV4-2,TRBJ1-5
CASRKTEQETQYF,TGCGCCAGCAGAAAGACAGAACAAGAGACCCAGTACTTC,NA,NA,TRBV5-1,TRBJ2-5
CASSRKQDRDPYEQYF,TGCGCCAGCAGCCGGAAGCAGGACAGGGATCCCTACGAGCAGTACTTC,NA,TRBD1,TRBV4-1,TRBJ2-7
CASSVGQGKQFF,TGTGCCAGCAGCGTAGGTCAGGGGAAGCAGTTCTTC,NA,NA,TRBV9,TRBJ2-1
CASSLGQVSTNEKLFF,TGTGCCAGCAGCCTTGGACAGGTGTCAACTAATGAAAAACTGTTTTTT,NA,TRBD1,TRBV7-9,TRBJ1-4
CASSQAGGRHEKLFF,TGCGCCAGCAGCCAAGCCGGGGGGCGCCATGAAAAACTGTTTTTT,NA,NA,TRBV4-3,TRBJ1-4
CASSLSGGAYEQYF,TGTGCCAGCAGCTTATCCGGGGGGGCCTACGAGCAGTACTTC,once,TRBD2,TRBV7-6,TRBJ2-7
CAWSRNRGNEKLFF,TGTGCCTGGAGCCGTAACAGGGGTAATGAAAAACTGTTTTTT,NA,TRBD1,TRBV30,TRBJ1-4
CASSTTGGAGNQPQHF,TGTGCCAGTAGTACGACAGGGGGCGCAGGGAATCAGCCCCAGCATTTT,NA,TRBD1,TRBV19,TRBJ1-5
CAIKGEVGNTIYF,TGTGCCATCAAAGGGGAAGTGGGTAACACCATATATTTT,NA,NA,TRBV10-3,TRBJ1-3
CASSLARVEQFF,TGCGCCAGCAGCTTGGCGAGGGTAGAGCAGTTCTTC,NA,NA,TRBV5-1,TRBJ2-1